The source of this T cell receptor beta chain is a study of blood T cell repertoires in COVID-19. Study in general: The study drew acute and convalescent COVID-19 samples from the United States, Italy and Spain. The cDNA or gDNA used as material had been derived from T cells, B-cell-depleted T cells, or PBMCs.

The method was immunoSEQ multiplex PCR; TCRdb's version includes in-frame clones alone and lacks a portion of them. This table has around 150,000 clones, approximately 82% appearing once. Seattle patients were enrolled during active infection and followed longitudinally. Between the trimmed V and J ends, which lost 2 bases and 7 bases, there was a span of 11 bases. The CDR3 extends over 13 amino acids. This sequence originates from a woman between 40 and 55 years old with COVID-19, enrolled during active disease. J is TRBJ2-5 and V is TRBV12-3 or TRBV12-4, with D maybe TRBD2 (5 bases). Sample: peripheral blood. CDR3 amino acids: CASSLKLAGTQYF. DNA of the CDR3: TGTGCCAGCAGTTTAAAGCTGGCGGGGACCCAGTACTTC.